This T cell receptor beta chain came from a study of blood T cell repertoires in COVID-19. The method was immunoSEQ multiplex PCR; TCRdb's version includes in-frame clones alone and lacks a portion of them. Seen here are approximately 260,000 clones, approximately 79% observed once, and the top ten hold over 4%. The CDR3 loop spans 16 amino acids. Germline V lookup: CDR1 SSHAT, CDR2 FNYEAQ (reference sequence). J lost 4 bases, V lost 2 bases, and 3 bases had no gene match. Ages ranged from 18 to 89 years, with residence in 20 to 30 US areas. J is TRBJ2-2 and V is TRBV7-7; TRBD2 agrees at 11 bases. The receptor was derived from a man in his thirties or forties with acute COVID-19. Sample: PBMCs or T cells enriched from blood (not recorded which). This CDR3 is CASSLRLAGLTGELFF. The CDR3 DNA reads as TGTGCCAGCAGCTTACGACTAGCGGGGCTCACCGGGGAGCTGTTTTTT.